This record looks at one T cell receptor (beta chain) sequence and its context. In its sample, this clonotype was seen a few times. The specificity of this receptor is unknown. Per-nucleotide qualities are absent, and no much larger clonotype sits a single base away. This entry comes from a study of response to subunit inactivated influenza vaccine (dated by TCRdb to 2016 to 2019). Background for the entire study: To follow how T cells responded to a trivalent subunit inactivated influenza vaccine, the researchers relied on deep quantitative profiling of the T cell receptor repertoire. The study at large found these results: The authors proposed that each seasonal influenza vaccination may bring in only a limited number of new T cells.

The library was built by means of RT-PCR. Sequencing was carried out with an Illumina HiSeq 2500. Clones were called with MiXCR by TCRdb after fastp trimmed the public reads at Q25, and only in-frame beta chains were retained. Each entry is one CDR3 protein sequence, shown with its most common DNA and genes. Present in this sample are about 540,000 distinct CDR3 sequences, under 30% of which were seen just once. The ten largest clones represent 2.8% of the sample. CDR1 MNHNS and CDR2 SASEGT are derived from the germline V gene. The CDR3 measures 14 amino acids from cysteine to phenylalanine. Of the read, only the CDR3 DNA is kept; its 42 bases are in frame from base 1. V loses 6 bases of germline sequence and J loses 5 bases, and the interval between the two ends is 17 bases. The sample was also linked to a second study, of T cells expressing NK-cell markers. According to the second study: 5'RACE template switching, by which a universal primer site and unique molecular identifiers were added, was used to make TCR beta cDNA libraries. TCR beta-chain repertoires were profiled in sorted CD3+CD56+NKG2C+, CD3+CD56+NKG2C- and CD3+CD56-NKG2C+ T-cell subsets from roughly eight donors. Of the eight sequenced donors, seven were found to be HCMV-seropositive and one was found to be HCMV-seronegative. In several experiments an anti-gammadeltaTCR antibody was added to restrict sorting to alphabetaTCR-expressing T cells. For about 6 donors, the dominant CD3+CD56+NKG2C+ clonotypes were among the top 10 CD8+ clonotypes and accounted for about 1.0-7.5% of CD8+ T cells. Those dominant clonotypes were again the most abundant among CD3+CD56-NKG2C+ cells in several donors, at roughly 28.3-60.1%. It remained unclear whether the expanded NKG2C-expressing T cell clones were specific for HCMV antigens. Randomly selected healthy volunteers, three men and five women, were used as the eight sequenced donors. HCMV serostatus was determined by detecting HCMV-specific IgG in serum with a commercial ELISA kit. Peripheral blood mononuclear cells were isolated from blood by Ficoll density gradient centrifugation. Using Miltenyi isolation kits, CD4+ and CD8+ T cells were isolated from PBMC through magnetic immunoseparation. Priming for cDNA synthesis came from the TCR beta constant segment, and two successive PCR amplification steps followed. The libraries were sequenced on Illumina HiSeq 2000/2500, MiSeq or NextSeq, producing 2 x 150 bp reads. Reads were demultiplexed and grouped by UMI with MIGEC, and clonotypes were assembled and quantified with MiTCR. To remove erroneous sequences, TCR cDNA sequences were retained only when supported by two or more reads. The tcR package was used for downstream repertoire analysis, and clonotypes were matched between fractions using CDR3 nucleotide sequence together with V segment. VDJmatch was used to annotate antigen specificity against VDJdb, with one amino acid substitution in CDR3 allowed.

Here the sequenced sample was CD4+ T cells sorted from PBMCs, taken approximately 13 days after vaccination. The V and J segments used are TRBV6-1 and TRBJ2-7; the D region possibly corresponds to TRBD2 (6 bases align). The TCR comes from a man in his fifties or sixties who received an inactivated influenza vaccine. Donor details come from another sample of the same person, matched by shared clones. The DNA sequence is TGTGCCAGCAGCAAGGGACTTTTTACCCACGAGCAGTACTTC. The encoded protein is CASSKGLFTHEQYF.